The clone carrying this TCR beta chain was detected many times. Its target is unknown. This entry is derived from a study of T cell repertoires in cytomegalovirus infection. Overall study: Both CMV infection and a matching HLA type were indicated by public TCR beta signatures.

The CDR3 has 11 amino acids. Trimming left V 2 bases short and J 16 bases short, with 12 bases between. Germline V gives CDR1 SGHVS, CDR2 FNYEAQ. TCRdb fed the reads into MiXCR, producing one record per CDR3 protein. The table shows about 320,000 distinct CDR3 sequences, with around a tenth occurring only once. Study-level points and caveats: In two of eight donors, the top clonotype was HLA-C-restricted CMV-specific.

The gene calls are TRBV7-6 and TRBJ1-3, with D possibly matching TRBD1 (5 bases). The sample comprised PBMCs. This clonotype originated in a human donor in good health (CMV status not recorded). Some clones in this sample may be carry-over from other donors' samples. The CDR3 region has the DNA TGTGCCAGCAGCTTACAGGGCGCAACGTATTTT. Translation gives CASSLQGATYF.